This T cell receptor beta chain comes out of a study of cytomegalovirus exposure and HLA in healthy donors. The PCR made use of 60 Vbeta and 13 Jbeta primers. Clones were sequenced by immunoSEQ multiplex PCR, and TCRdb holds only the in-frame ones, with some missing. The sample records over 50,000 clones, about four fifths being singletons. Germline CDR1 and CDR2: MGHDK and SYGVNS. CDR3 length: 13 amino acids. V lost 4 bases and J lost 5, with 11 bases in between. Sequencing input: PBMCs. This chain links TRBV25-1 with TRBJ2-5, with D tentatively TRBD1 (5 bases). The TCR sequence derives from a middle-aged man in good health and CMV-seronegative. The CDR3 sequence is CASSGWGRETQYF. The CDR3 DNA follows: TGTGCCAGCAGTGGCTGGGGCAGGGAGACCCAGTACTTC.